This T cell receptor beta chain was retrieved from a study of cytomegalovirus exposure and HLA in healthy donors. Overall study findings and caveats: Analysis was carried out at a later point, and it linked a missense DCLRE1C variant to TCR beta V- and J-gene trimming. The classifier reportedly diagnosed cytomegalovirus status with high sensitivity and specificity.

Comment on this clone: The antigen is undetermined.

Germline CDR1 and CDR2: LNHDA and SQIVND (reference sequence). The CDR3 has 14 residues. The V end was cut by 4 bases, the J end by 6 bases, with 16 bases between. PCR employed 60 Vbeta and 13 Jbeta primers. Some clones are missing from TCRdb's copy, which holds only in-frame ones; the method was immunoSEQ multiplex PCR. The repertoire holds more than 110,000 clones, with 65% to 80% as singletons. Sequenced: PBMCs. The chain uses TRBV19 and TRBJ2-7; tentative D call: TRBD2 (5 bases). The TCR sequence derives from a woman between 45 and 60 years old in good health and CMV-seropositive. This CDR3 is CASSNPGERREQYF. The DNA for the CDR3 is TGTGCCAGTAGTAATCCCGGGGAACGACGCGAGCAGTACTTC.